Following are 5 T cell receptor beta chains from one sample sequenced in a study of OX40 agonist ivuxolimab in advanced cancers. Sequencing used immunoSEQ multiplex PCR; TCRdb keeps in-frame clones, though not all of them. The sample holds some 80,000 clones, 85% seen once. Sequenced material: CD4+ or CD8+ T cells sorted from blood, taken in a trial of the OX40 agonist ivuxolimab. These receptors originate from an adult with an advanced solid tumor such as melanoma, head and neck, liver or kidney cancer.

The V gene is TRBV27, the J gene TRBJ1-1, with D tentatively TRBD1 (5 bases). Germline V gene data show CDR1 as MNHEY and CDR2 as SMNVEV (reference sequence). The CDR3 is made up of 15 amino acids. Trimming took 1 base from V and 4 from J, leaving 13 bases between them. The CDR3 protein is CASSLYQGVSTEAFF. The CDR3 bases are TGTGCCAGCAGTTTATACCAGGGCGTGAGCACTGAAGCTTTCTTT.

The V gene is TRBV7-2, the J gene TRBJ1-1, with a tentative D call TRBD1 (6 bases). Trimming removed 1 base from V and 5 bases from J, with 14 bases in between. Germline V gene sequence: CDR1 SGHTA, CDR2 FQGNSA. The CDR3 has 15 residues. The CDR3 reads CASSLGAQGYTEAFF. The CDR3 DNA sequence: TGTGCCAGCAGCTTAGGGGCACAGGGTTATACTGAAGCTTTCTTT. Full variable domain (rest looked up from reference TRBV7-2 and TRBJ1-1): GAGVSQSPSNKVTEKGKDVELRCDPISGHTALYWYRQSLGQGLEFLIYFQGNSAPDKSGLPSDRFSAERTGGSVSTLTIQRTQQEDSAVYLCASSLGAQGYTEAFFGQGTRLTVV.

This clone has more than one count but fewer than ten. The chain is built from TRBV4-1 and TRBJ2-2; TRBD1 agrees at 8 bases. Germline loops: CDR1 MGHRA, CDR2 YSYEKL. The CDR3 has 15 amino acids. Trimming cost V 4 bases and J 0 bases; bases outside gene matches: 1. CDR3: CASSLTGANTGELFF. CDR3 sequence (DNA): TGCGCCAGCAGCCTGACAGGGGCGAACACCGGGGAGCTGTTTTTT.

This clone appeared a single time. The genes are TRBV11-1 and TRBJ2-7; 7 bases line up with TRBD1. The CDR3 loop spans 14 amino acids. The junction had 7 bases not matched to a gene; V was cut back by 5 bases and J by 3 bases. Germline assignment: CDR1 SGHAT and CDR2 FQDESV (reference sequence). The CDR3 spells CASSSDRVFYEQYF. CDR3 coding DNA: TGTGCCAGCAGCAGTGACAGGGTTTTCTACGAGCAGTACTTC.

The chain links TRBV7-6 to TRBJ1-1, with TRBD1 as a possible D gene (5 bases). Germline V gene sequence: CDR1 SGHVS, CDR2 FNYEAQ. V was trimmed by 2 bases and J by 1 base, leaving 17 bases between them. The CDR3 runs 17 residues. CDR3 sequence: CASSLSNRSVGNTEAFF. The DNA of the CDR3 is TGTGCCAGCAGCTTATCGAACAGGAGTGTAGGGAACACTGAAGCTTTCTTT.